Following are 3 T cell receptor beta chains from one sample sequenced in a study of blood T cell repertoires in COVID-19. The data were produced by immunoSEQ multiplex PCR, yet TCRdb's version contains in-frame clones alone and is incomplete. The data contain about 270,000 clones, approximately 86% of them singletons. Sequencing was done on a sample of PBMCs or T cells enriched from blood (not recorded which). These TCRs come from a young woman who had recovered from COVID-19.

The chain uses TRBV5-1 and TRBJ2-7; TRBD2 matches at 11 bases. CDR1 and CDR2 (germline): SGHRS, YFSETQ. This CDR3 has 15 amino acids. J was trimmed by 3 bases and V by 4 bases; bases with no gene match: 6. Here the CDR3 DNA reads TGCGCCAGCAGCCCACTAGCGGGAGCTTTCTACGAGCAGTACTTC. It translates to CASSPLAGAFYEQYF.

The rearrangement uses TRBV28 and TRBJ2-3, with 11 bases identical to TRBD2. Germline V CDR1 and CDR2: MDHEN, SYDVKM. Trimming removed 11 bases from V and 6 bases from J; junction bases left unmatched: 13. CDR3 length equals 15 residues. The CDR3 loop reads CAGGLADPRMDTQYF. Written as DNA, the CDR3 is TGTGCCGGGGGACTAGCGGATCCGCGGATGGATACGCAGTATTTT.

In the case of this clone: This may come from a read error, since a much larger clone is one base off. The V call is TRBV7-2, the J call TRBJ2-7; TRBD2 matches at 10 bases. The CDR3 has 13 residues. Looked up from germline, CDR1 is SGHTA and CDR2 is FQGNSA. Trimming took 3 bases from V and 4 from J; bases not matched to a gene: 0. DNA for the CDR3: TGTGCCAGCAGCTTGACTAGCGGGTACGAGCAGTACTTC. It translates to CASSLTSGYEQYF.